This passage covers 5 T cell receptor beta chains from one sample sequenced in a study of identical twins' blood T cells. Each CDR3 protein is one row after TCRdb ran MiXCR on the 5' RACE reads. The table records hundreds of thousands of distinct CDR3 sequences, about 28% of them present only once. The sequenced sample consisted of PBMCs. The receptors shown here come from a woman aged 18 to 55 in good health.

Concerning this clonotype: Sequence at one end of the junction differs from germline and may be a read error. V is TRBV11-2 and J is TRBJ2-3; perhaps D is TRBD1 or TRBD2 (5 bases each). Germline V gene lookup returns CDR1 SGHAT and CDR2 FQNNGV. CDR3 size: 19 residues. CDR3 residues: CASSSGPLLPGANTDTQYF. CDR3 in DNA: TGCGCCAGCAGCTCCGGGCCCCTCCTTCCCGGGGCCAACACAGATACGCAGTATTTT. Full variable domain (remainder filled in from reference TRBV11-2 and TRBJ2-3): EAGVAQSPRYKIIEKRQSVAFWCNPISGHATLYWYQQILGQGPKLLIQFQNNGVVDDSQLPKDRFSAERLKGVDSTLKIQPAKLEDSAVYLCASSSGPLLPGANTDTQYFGPGTRLTVL.

For this clonotype: With a much larger clone just one base away, this may be a read error. The chain has TRBV12-3 or TRBV12-4 and TRBJ1-1; TRBD1 matches 12 bases. The CDR3 length is 15 residues. CDR3 in amino acids: CAGSSGTGGLTEAFF. The CDR3 DNA reads TGTGCCGGCAGTTCCGGGACAGGGGGCCTAACTGAAGCTTTCTTT.

The chain combines TRBV7-2 with TRBJ2-1; tentatively, D is TRBD2 (6 bases). The V gene lost 5 bases and the J gene lost 8 bases, with 19 bases spanning the gap. Looked up from germline, CDR1 is SGHTA and CDR2 is FQGNSA. The CDR3 length is 15 residues. The CDR3 coding sequence is TGTGCCAGCAGCCCGAACGGGCTAGGAGGGGATGAGCAGTTCTTC. Translating gives CASSPNGLGGDEQFF.

The chain joins TRBV29-1 to TRBJ2-1, with D possibly being TRBD2 (6 bases). Trimming took off 5 bases at V and 4 bases at J, with 9 bases between the two ends. This CDR3 contains 12 residues. Germline V gene data show CDR1 as SQVTM and CDR2 as ANQGSEA. The CDR3 loop is CSVLSGYNEQFF. For the CDR3, the DNA is TGCAGCGTTCTAAGCGGGTACAATGAGCAGTTCTTC.

This clonotype was recorded a few times. The rearrangement uses TRBV6-6 and TRBJ1-5; 7 bases align to TRBD1. In germline, CDR1 is MNHNY, CDR2 SVGAGI (reference sequence). Losses at the gene ends were 6 bases for V and 1 base for J; bases not matched to a gene: 9. CDR3 size: 16 residues. The CDR3 loop is CASSPRYRGSNQPQHF. The CDR3 DNA follows: TGTGCCAGCAGCCCAAGGTACAGGGGAAGCAATCAGCCCCAGCATTTT.